This TCR beta chain emerged from a study of blood T cell repertoires in COVID-19. This clone was seen only once. Here immunoSEQ multiplex PCR was the method, and the copy in TCRdb shows in-frame clones only, minus some. The sample records approximately 81,000 clones, 91% being singletons. CDR1 and CDR2 (germline): GTSNPN, SVGIG (reference sequence). The CDR3 totals 13 residues. V lost 6 bases, J lost 7 bases, and 8 bases stayed unmatched. The receptor comes from a woman in her 50s in a cohort sampled during active COVID-19. V usage is TRBV30 and J usage is TRBJ2-5; 10 bases are a match to TRBD1. Sequencing was performed on peripheral blood. CDR3 in amino acids: CACKGQGGATQYF. CDR3 in DNA: TGTGCCTGCAAAGGACAGGGGGGTGCGACCCAGTACTTC. Based on the CDR3 plus reference TRBV30 and TRBJ2-5, the full variable domain is SQTIHQWPATLVQPVGSPLSLECTVEGTSNPNLYWYRQAAGRGLQLLFYSVGIGQISSEVPQNLSASRPQDRQFILSSKKLLLSDSGFYLCACKGQGGATQYFGPGTRLLVL.